A single sample gave rise to the 19 T cell receptor beta chains below, sequenced in a study of blood T cell repertoires in COVID-19. Profiled with immunoSEQ multiplex PCR; TCRdb holds only in-frame clones, not every one. The sample includes roughly 260,000 clones, about 85% of them seen just once. Specimen: peripheral blood. These TCRs come from a man aged 60 to 75 who had recovered from COVID-19.

The J gene is TRBJ2-3, the V gene TRBV9, with 13 bases fitting TRBD2. The junction had 14 bases not matched to a gene; V was cut back by 4 bases and J by 0 bases. CDR1 is SGDLS and CDR2 is YYNGEE in the germline V gene. This CDR3 has 20 amino acids. CDR3 sequence reads: CASSSRGLAGNGGSTDTQYF. The CDR3 nucleotides read TGTGCCAGCAGCTCCCGGGGACTAGCGGGGAACGGGGGAAGCACAGATACGCAGTATTTT. The full variable domain, completed using reference TRBV9 and TRBJ2-3, is DSGVTQTPKHLITATGQRVTLRCSPRSGDLSVYWYQQSLDQGLQFLIQYYNGEERAKGNILERFSAQQFPDLHSELNLSSLELGDSALYFCASSSRGLAGNGGSTDTQYFGPGTRLTVL.

This CDR3 reads CASSGGAGQLPRNSPLHF. The CDR3 nucleotides read TGTGCCAGCAGCGGCGGGGCGGGGCAGCTACCTCGTAATTCACCCCTCCACTTT. The V call is TRBV7-2, the J call TRBJ1-6; a weak D match, TRBD1 (5 bases). V lost 5 bases and J 6 bases, leaving 23 bases between the germline ends. CDR1 and CDR2 (germline): SGHTA, FQGNSA. This CDR3 spans 18 amino acids. Complete variable domain (other parts from reference TRBV7-2 and TRBJ1-6): GAGVSQSPSNKVTEKGKDVELRCDPISGHTALYWYRQSLGQGLEFLIYFQGNSAPDKSGLPSDRFSAERTGGSVSTLTIQRTQQEDSAVYLCASSGGAGQLPRNSPLHFGNGTRLTVT.

This chain uses TRBV18 with TRBJ2-1; weak D call: TRBD2 (6 bases). The CDR3 runs to 18 residues. Looked up from germline, CDR1 is KGHSH and CDR2 is LQKENI. Trimming cost V 6 bases and J 6 bases, with 27 bases left between them. The CDR3: CASSHQPGLLVSGNEQFF. The CDR3 DNA sequence: TGTGCCAGCTCTCATCAACCGGGACTCCTCGTCTCTGGCAATGAGCAGTTCTTC.

The chain recombines TRBV5-6 with TRBJ2-7; weak D call: TRBD1 (6 bases). Germline lookup yields CDR1 SGHDT and CDR2 YYEEEE. Between the trimmed V and J ends, which lost 4 bases and 6 bases, there was a span of 11 bases. The CDR3 is 12 amino acids. The CDR3 reads CASSRRTAEQYF. Here the CDR3 DNA reads TGTGCCAGCAGCCGCAGGACAGCCGAGCAGTACTTC.

The J gene is TRBJ2-3, the V gene TRBV11-1, with D perhaps TRBD2 (6 bases). Trimming took 1 base from V and 1 from J, leaving 9 bases between them. CDR3 size: 15 residues. CDR1 SGHAT and CDR2 FQDESV come from the germline V gene (reference sequence). CDR3 in amino acids: CASSLDERGTDTQYF. CDR3 coding DNA: TGTGCCAGCAGCTTAGACGAGCGGGGCACAGATACGCAGTATTTT.

This rearrangement joins TRBV18 to TRBJ2-7, with D perhaps TRBD1 (6 bases). Trimming cost V 6 bases and J 4 bases, with 13 bases left between them. This CDR3 is 13 amino acids long. CDR1 is KGHSH, CDR2 LQKENI, per germline. The CDR3 DNA follows: TGTGCCAGCTCGCCAAACAGGGAATACGAGCAGTACTTC. Translated, it gives CASSPNREYEQYF.

This clone showed up just once. The CDR3 nucleotides are TGTGCCAGCAGCCAAGCAGGGGAGGGCATTCAGTACTTC. Its protein is CASSQAGEGIQYF. The chain uses TRBV3-1 (or the pseudogene TRBV3-2) and TRBJ2-4; D is perhaps TRBD2 (7 bases). V was trimmed by 1 base and J by 9 bases, leaving 10 bases between them. CDR1 LGHDT and CDR2 YNNKEL come from the germline V gene (reference sequence). The CDR3 is 13 amino acids.

This chain connects TRBV24-1 to TRBJ2-1; 10 bases match TRBD2. From germline, CDR1 is KGHDR and CDR2 SFDVKD. The CDR3 consists of 16 residues. V shed 3 bases, J shed 4 bases, and the junction held 5 bases outside the gene matches. This CDR3 reads CATSDPLAGNYNEQFF. As DNA, the CDR3 is TGTGCCACCAGTGATCCACTAGCGGGGAATTACAATGAGCAGTTCTTC.

The rearrangement joins TRBV5-1 to TRBJ1-6; D ambiguous. Germline CDR1 is SGHRS and CDR2 is YFSETQ. The V end was cut by 4 bases, the J end by 0 bases, with 11 bases between. This CDR3 comprises 16 residues. CDR3 nucleotide sequence: TGCGCCAGCAGCCTAGAGTCGAGCTCCTATAATTCACCCCTCCACTTT. Translation: CASSLESSSYNSPLHF.

This clone was counted a single time. The rearrangement uses TRBV5-1 and TRBJ1-2, with D perhaps TRBD1 (5 bases). Germline V gives CDR1 SGHRS, CDR2 YFSETQ. This CDR3 spans 15 amino acids. V was cut by 0 bases and J by 7 bases, with 16 bases left in between. CDR3 DNA: TGCGCCAGCAGCTTGGACGGCCTCGCCGGGGGTGGCTACACCTTC. Residues: CASSLDGLAGGGYTF.

This clone has only a few counts. The rearrangement uses TRBV2 and TRBJ1-1; perhaps TRBD1 as D (5 bases). V lost 9 bases to trimming and J lost 11 bases, with 22 bases between them. The CDR3 totals 13 residues. Germline lookup yields CDR1 SNHLY and CDR2 FYNNEI. The chain's CDR3 is CASINRGGGDAFF. In nucleotides, the CDR3 is TGTGCCAGTATAAACCGGGGCGGAGGGGATGCTTTCTTT.

In this sample, this clone turned up a few times. This chain joins TRBV3-1 (or the pseudogene TRBV3-2) and TRBJ1-3; D gene unclear. Germline assignment: CDR1 LGHDT and CDR2 YNNKEL (reference sequence). This CDR3 region has 17 residues. Between the trimmed V and J ends, which lost 3 bases and 0 bases, there was a span of 15 bases. DNA of the CDR3: TGTGCCAGCAGCCAGTTCGGAAAGGGAGACTCTGGAAACACCATATATTTT. Protein product: CASSQFGKGDSGNTIYF.

The chain links TRBV5-6 to TRBJ2-1; 10 bases line up with TRBD1. The length of the CDR3 is 17 residues. Germline trimming cut 4 bases from V and 0 bases from J; bases unmatched to any gene: 7. The germline V gene has CDR1 SGHDT and CDR2 YYEEEE. CDR3 DNA: TGTGCCAGCAGCGGGGACAGGGGACTCAGCTCCTACAATGAGCAGTTCTTC. The encoded protein is CASSGDRGLSSYNEQFF.

This clone appeared once. This chain joins TRBV5-4 and TRBJ2-3; TRBD1 might be the D (6 bases). The CDR3 contains 16 residues. Germline CDR1 SGHNT, CDR2 YYREEE (reference sequence). V gave up 0 bases and J gave up 0 bases, with 11 bases separating them. DNA for the CDR3: TGTGCCAGCAGCTTGGCCACAGGGCCAAGCACAGATACGCAGTATTTT. As protein: CASSLATGPSTDTQYF.

This chain uses TRBV20-1 with TRBJ2-7; TRBD1 matches at 7 bases. CDR1 and CDR2 from the germline V gene are DFQATT and SNEGSKA (reference sequence). The CDR3 has 13 amino acids. Trimming took 5 bases from V and 2 from J; bases not matched to a gene: 6. CDR3 DNA sequence: TGCAGTGCTGGTGGGACAGTTCCCTACGAGCAGTACTTC. Translated: CSAGGTVPYEQYF.

V usage is TRBV2 and J usage is TRBJ2-2; unclear D gene. Germline V gene data show CDR1 as SNHLY and CDR2 as FYNNEI. Trimming left V 4 bases short and J 2 bases short, with 11 bases between. This CDR3 is 15 amino acids long. The CDR3 DNA is TGTGCCAGCAGTGGGTACACCCGTAACACCGGGGAGCTGTTTTTT. It encodes CASSGYTRNTGELFF.

CDR3 nucleotides: TGTGCCAGCAGTACCAGTGTAGGGGGCCGGGATGAGCAGTTCTTC. It specifies CASSTSVGGRDEQFF. J is TRBJ2-1 and V is TRBV6-5; TRBD1 matches at 7 bases. The germline CDR1 and CDR2 sequences are MNHEY and SVGAGI. The CDR3 spans 15 residues. V was clipped by 5 bases and J by 8 bases; unmatched bases: 12.

The rearrangement joins TRBV12-3 or TRBV12-4 to TRBJ1-1, with TRBD1 as a possible D gene (5 bases). This CDR3 contains 11 residues. The germline V and J ends were trimmed by 8 bases and 6 bases, with 10 bases remaining between them. CDR3 in amino acids: CASQGIPEAFF. CDR3 bases: TGTGCCAGCCAGGGTATTCCTGAAGCTTTCTTT.

This clone came up a few times. This chain joins TRBV30 and TRBJ1-1; tentative D call: TRBD1 (6 bases). V lost 0 bases and J 5 bases, leaving 10 bases between the germline ends. There are 13 residues in the CDR3. CDR1 and CDR2 from the germline V gene are GTSNPN and SVGIG (reference sequence). In DNA, the CDR3 is TGTGCCTGGAGTGTAACAGGGATGACTGAAGCTTTCTTT. Its protein product is CAWSVTGMTEAFF. Drawing the rest from reference TRBV30 and TRBJ1-1, the complete variable domain is SQTIHQWPATLVQPVGSPLSLECTVEGTSNPNLYWYRQAAGRGLQLLFYSVGIGQISSEVPQNLSASRPQDRQFILSSKKLLLSDSGFYLCAWSVTGMTEAFFGQGTRLTVV.